One sample yielded the 22 T cell receptor beta chains listed below, sequenced in a study of T cells in Graves' hyperthyroidism and ophthalmopathy. Amplified TCR beta CDR3 regions came from RNA transcripts. The HTBI primer set served for first-round RT-PCR of the TCR CDR3. MiXCR, run by TCRdb on the multiplex PCR reads, gives a single entry per CDR3 protein. The data hold roughly 100,000 distinct CDR3 sequences, with approximately 40% observed a single time. Sequences were obtained from peripheral blood or thyroid tissue (not recorded which). The receptors stem from a woman between 25 and 40 years old with Graves' hyperthyroidism.

This clonotype was found many times. The chain links TRBV5-1 to TRBJ1-5; D is unresolved. CDR1 is SGHRS, CDR2 YFSETQ, per germline. The V end was cut by 5 bases, the J end by 6 bases, with 18 bases between. This CDR3 contains 15 residues. CDR3 nucleotide sequence: TGCGCCAGCAGAACTTCCCCCCAAGCCGGTCAGCCCCAGCATTTT. It codes for CASRTSPQAGQPQHF. Drawing the rest from reference TRBV5-1 and TRBJ1-5, the complete variable domain is KAGVTQTPRYLIKTRGQQVTLSCSPISGHRSVSWYQQTPGQGLQFLFEYFSETQRNKGNFPGRFSGRQFSNSRSEMNVSTLELGDSALYLCASRTSPQAGQPQHFGDGTRLSIL.

The chain combines TRBV7-9 with TRBJ1-4; D remains ambiguous. CDR1 and CDR2 from the germline V gene are SEHNR and FQNEAQ (reference sequence). The CDR3 length is 12 residues. Trimming shortened V by 1 base and J by 7 bases, and 4 bases separated the two germline ends. The CDR3 DNA reads as TGTGCCAGCAGCTTAGTGAGTGAAAAACTGTTTTTT. Protein: CASSLVSEKLFF.

In regard to this clonotype: The conserved closing phenylalanine or tryptophan is absent in this CDR3, likely reflecting a read error. The J gene is TRBJ1-2, the V gene TRBV10-2; D gene unclear. CDR1 and CDR2 (germline): WSHSY, SAAADI. V shed 3 bases and J shed 3 bases, with 11 bases lying between them. The CDR3 extends over 14 amino acids. The CDR3 region has the DNA TGCGCCAGCAGTGAAGGCCCCAGGTACTATGGCTACACCCTC. It encodes CASSEGPRYYGYTL.

This clonotype was counted many times. The rearrangement uses TRBV5-1 and TRBJ1-3; D is unclear. CDR3 length: 14 amino acids. Trimming took 0 bases from V and 9 from J, leaving 13 bases between them. Germline V gene sequence: CDR1 SGHRS, CDR2 YFSETQ. CDR3 loop: CASSLGHGLGTIYF. CDR3 sequence (DNA): TGCGCCAGCAGCTTGGGTCACGGGCTTGGCACCATATATTTT.

This clonotype occurred many times. V is TRBV10-1 and J is TRBJ2-7; D is unclear. The CDR3 is made up of 14 amino acids. Trimming stripped 3 bases from V and 5 bases from J, with 14 bases between. Germline CDR1 is WNHNN and CDR2 is SYGVQD (reference sequence). The CDR3 bases are TGCGCCAGCAGTGAAACCAAGACCCAGGACGAGCAGTACTTC. Its protein product is CASSETKTQDEQYF.

The chain recombines TRBV19 with TRBJ2-7; the match to TRBD1 covers 8 bases. Germline values: CDR1 LNHDA, CDR2 SQIVND (reference sequence). This CDR3 comprises 14 residues. Trimming removed 6 bases from V and 1 base from J; junction bases left unmatched: 5. CDR3 protein: CASRRGQASYEQYF. CDR3 coding DNA: TGTGCCAGTAGGCGGGGACAGGCGTCCTACGAGCAGTACTTC.

The V and J genes are TRBV16 and TRBJ1-3; no definite D call. V lost 3 bases and J 0 bases, leaving 12 bases between the germline ends. The CDR3 loop spans 16 amino acids. The germline CDR1 and CDR2 sequences are KGHSY and FQNENV. The CDR3 DNA sequence: TGTGCCAGCAGCCATCGGGCCCACCTCTCTGGAAACACCATATATTTT. Translation gives CASSHRAHLSGNTIYF.

This clonotype was counted many times. The chain uses TRBV5-1 and TRBJ2-7, with unresolved D. Germline V gene sequence: CDR1 SGHRS, CDR2 YFSETQ. Trimming took 3 bases from V and 5 from J, leaving 9 bases between them. The CDR3 is made up of 12 amino acids. This CDR3 is CASSSSRHEQYF. CDR3 nucleotides: TGCGCCAGCAGCTCCTCCCGTCACGAGCAGTACTTC.

The sample holds many counts of this clonotype. As DNA, the CDR3 is TGTGCCAGCAGTCTCTATAGACAGGCGGATGACACCGGGGAGCTGTTTTTT. Its protein product is CASSLYRQADDTGELFF. The chain employs TRBV7-3 and TRBJ2-2; TRBD1 might be the D (6 bases). Trimming removed 6 bases at V and 3 bases at J, with 20 bases between. Germline V gene data show CDR1 as SGHTA and CDR2 as FQGTGA. The CDR3 extends over 17 amino acids.

This clonotype was seen a few times. A much more abundant neighbour one base away suggests this may be a read error. This chain connects TRBV4-2 to TRBJ1-2; D remains unclear. CDR3 length equals 12 residues. The germline V gene has CDR1 LGHNA and CDR2 YNFKEQ. CDR3 nucleotides: TGTGCCAGCAGCCAAGATAACCAGTCCCTTAGCTTC. Translated, it gives CASSQDNQSLSF.

This clonotype was seen repeatedly, ten times or more. This chain uses TRBV7-9 with TRBJ1-6; a possible D gene is TRBD1 (5 bases). This CDR3 region has 15 residues. V was trimmed by 5 bases and J by 0 bases, leaving 8 bases between them. Germline-derived CDR1 and CDR2 are SEHNR and FQNEAQ (reference sequence). The CDR3 DNA reads as TGTGCCAGCAGCATGACAGTCTCCTATAATTCACCCCTCCACTTT. Translating gives CASSMTVSYNSPLHF.

This clonotype is labeled as medium-sized (0.01 to 0.1%). J is TRBJ1-2 and V is TRBV20-1; 11 nucleotides align to TRBD1. With 6 bases clipped from V and 6 bases from J, the junction kept 15 bases outside the gene matches. Germline CDR1 and CDR2: DFQATT and SNEGSKA (reference sequence). The CDR3 length is 16 residues. CDR3 region: CSAFKDRGRWENGYTF. DNA for the CDR3: TGCAGTGCCTTTAAGGACAGGGGGCGATGGGAGAATGGCTACACCTTC.

This chain links TRBV5-1 with TRBJ2-7, with D perhaps TRBD1 (6 bases). Germline V gives CDR1 SGHRS, CDR2 YFSETQ. V gave up 0 bases and J gave up 0 bases, with 7 bases separating them. The CDR3 covers 14 residues. The CDR3 loop is CASSLAGASYEQYF. In DNA form, the CDR3 reads TGCGCCAGCAGCTTGGCAGGGGCCTCCTACGAGCAGTACTTC. Drawing the rest from reference TRBV5-1 and TRBJ2-7, the complete variable domain is KAGVTQTPRYLIKTRGQQVTLSCSPISGHRSVSWYQQTPGQGLQFLFEYFSETQRNKGNFPGRFSGRQFSNSRSEMNVSTLELGDSALYLCASSLAGASYEQYFGPGTRLTVT.

At least ten counts were recorded for this clonotype. The J gene is TRBJ1-1, the V gene TRBV11-2; a possible D gene is TRBD1 (6 bases). The germline CDR1 and CDR2 sequences are SGHAT and FQNNGV. This CDR3 region has 13 residues. V lost 4 bases, J lost 7 bases, and 13 bases lay in between. The CDR3 DNA is TGTGCCAGCAGCTCTGCCAACAGGGATGAAGCTTTCTTT. Protein product: CASSSANRDEAFF.

The chain has TRBV7-8 and TRBJ2-7; TRBD2 aligns across 13 bases. The junction had 9 bases not matched to a gene; V was cut back by 5 bases and J by 5 bases. CDR1 is SGHVS and CDR2 is FQNEAQ in the germline V gene. The CDR3 has 16 residues. This CDR3 reads CASSQLAGGAGDEQYF. The CDR3 DNA is TGTGCCAGCAGCCAACTAGCGGGAGGGGCCGGGGACGAGCAGTACTTC.

This clonotype was detected many times. The rearrangement links TRBV4-1 to TRBJ1-3, with D perhaps TRBD1 (5 bases). From germline, CDR1 is MGHRA and CDR2 YSYEKL. Trimming stripped 4 bases from V and 0 bases from J, with 13 bases between. The CDR3 is 16 amino acids. The CDR3 DNA reads TGCGCCAGCAGCCCTGAAAGGACACTCTCTGGAAACACCATATATTTT. Its protein product is CASSPERTLSGNTIYF.

This clonotype was seen repeatedly, ten times or more. The chain joins TRBV27 to TRBJ2-5; 9 bases are a match to TRBD1. The CDR3 has 16 amino acids. Germline V gives CDR1 MNHEY, CDR2 SMNVEV (reference sequence). V was clipped by 3 bases and J by 5 bases; unmatched bases: 10. CDR3 amino acids: CASSFRTGVLRETQYF. In DNA, the CDR3 is TGTGCCAGCAGTTTTCGGACAGGGGTTTTACGGGAGACCCAGTACTTC.

This clonotype was seen repeatedly, ten times or more. This chain connects TRBV6-1 to TRBJ2-7; D unclear. CDR1 is MNHNS and CDR2 is SASEGT in the germline V gene. Trimming shortened V by 6 bases and J by 7 bases, and 16 bases separated the two germline ends. The CDR3 is 13 residues long. The CDR3: CASSVISRLEQYF. CDR3 nucleotide sequence: TGTGCCAGCAGCGTCATTTCAAGGTTGGAGCAGTACTTC.

V usage is TRBV9 and J usage is TRBJ2-5; 12 bases map to TRBD1. The CDR3 has 16 residues. Losses at the gene ends were 0 bases for V and 4 bases for J; bases not matched to a gene: 4. Per the germline V gene, CDR1 is SGDLS and CDR2 is YYNGEE. DNA for the CDR3: TGTGCCAGCAGCGTAGATGGGACAGGGGGCGTAGAGACCCAGTACTTC. Amino acid sequence: CASSVDGTGGVETQYF. The variable domain in full, with the rest retrieved from reference TRBV9 and TRBJ2-5, is DSGVTQTPKHLITATGQRVTLRCSPRSGDLSVYWYQQSLDQGLQFLIQYYNGEERAKGNILERFSAQQFPDLHSELNLSSLELGDSALYFCASSVDGTGGVETQYFGPGTRLLVL.

Only a few counts were recorded for this clonotype. The chain has TRBV5-1 and TRBJ1-2; D call uncertain. Germline loops: CDR1 SGHRS, CDR2 YFSETQ. V lost 4 bases and J 0 bases, leaving 10 bases between the germline ends. CDR3 length: 14 residues. CDR3 in amino acids: CASSPTAANYGYTF. The CDR3 nucleotides read TGCGCCAGCAGCCCCACAGCAGCTAACTATGGCTACACCTTC.

The chain carries TRBV7-2 and TRBJ2-7; TRBD2 aligns across 9 bases. Germline trimming cut 4 bases from V and 0 bases from J; bases unmatched to any gene: 4. The CDR3 totals 15 residues. In germline, CDR1 is SGHTA, CDR2 FQGNSA. The CDR3 sequence: CASSWNSGSSYEQYF. CDR3 sequence (DNA): TGTGCCAGCAGCTGGAATAGCGGGAGCTCCTACGAGCAGTACTTC.

Comment on this clonotype: The conserved final phenylalanine or tryptophan is absent from the CDR3, which likely points to a read error. DNA for the CDR3: TGTGCCAGCTCTTCCAGGGGGGGGGTGGGGACTGAAGCTTTCCTT. It specifies CASSSRGGVGTEAFL. The V call is TRBV28, the J call TRBJ1-1, with TRBD1 identical over 7 bases. Looked up from germline, CDR1 is MDHEN and CDR2 is SYDVKM. The CDR3 loop spans 15 amino acids. Losses at the gene ends were 8 bases for V and 5 bases for J; bases not matched to a gene: 14.